The clone carrying this TCR beta chain was found once. Antigen: not known. This sample is part of a study of T cell responses to AZD1222 COVID-19 vaccine. Looked up from germline, CDR1 is LNHDA and CDR2 is SQIVND (reference sequence). The CDR3 consists of 14 residues. The germline V and J ends were trimmed by 3 bases and 0 bases, with 9 bases remaining between them. Whole-study results and caveats: Among vaccine-associated CD4 TCRs, coverage spanned spike, with dominance at 160-218 and 743-854. Only a handful of AZD1222 recipients, five to seven in all, had baseline seropositivity. The study reported that nearly half of spike-specific TCRs target unmutated variant regions.

Profiled with immunoSEQ multiplex PCR; TCRdb holds only in-frame clones, not every one. This sample carries around 110,000 clones, about nine tenths of them seen once, and the ten largest clones take around 4.5%. The TCR originated in an adult in good health. This rearrangement joins TRBV19 to TRBJ2-7; D not certain. Sequenced material: peripheral blood, taken on day 0 of AZD1222 vaccination. The CDR3 region is CASSILGASYEQYF. For the CDR3, the DNA is TGTGCCAGTAGTATCCTCGGTGCCTCCTACGAGCAGTACTTC.